These 17 T cell receptor beta chains came from one sample sequenced in a study of beta chain features in type 1 diabetes. All of the isolated RNA was reverse transcribed, so expressed TCRB transcripts were sequenced. Assay used: immunoSEQ multiplex PCR; TCRdb lists only in-frame clones, some missing. The sample contains a few hundred thousand clones, about 14% of which appear only once. General study results and limits: TCRB CDR3 length was moderately but significantly reduced in all four CD4+ subsets of Type 1 diabetes patients.

These receptors' targets are unknown. Sequencing was carried out using naive CD4+ T cells from blood. These receptors came from a woman aged 18-35 years with type 1 diabetes.

This clone was counted between two and nine times. The chain combines TRBV7-8 with TRBJ2-1, with TRBD2 identical over 11 bases. V gave up 3 bases and J gave up 10 bases; unmatched junction bases: 11. Looked up from germline, CDR1 is SGHVS and CDR2 is FQNEAQ. The CDR3 loop spans 16 amino acids. Here the CDR3 reads CASSLVASGRTAEQFF. The CDR3 nucleotides are TGTGCCAGCAGCTTGGTGGCTAGCGGGAGGACCGCGGAGCAGTTCTTC.

This clone was found a few times. This chain joins TRBV19 and TRBJ1-4; 10 positions match TRBD1. J lost 6 bases, V lost 4 bases, and 5 bases had no gene match. This CDR3 is built from 15 residues. The germline V gene has CDR1 LNHDA and CDR2 SQIVND (reference sequence). The CDR3 DNA reads as TGTGCCAGTAGTACGCTCGGGACAGGGGATGAAAAACTGTTTTTT. Its protein product is CASSTLGTGDEKLFF.

This clone was counted a few times. The chain recombines TRBV2 with TRBJ2-5, with 8 bases aligning to TRBD1. Germline lookup yields CDR1 SNHLY and CDR2 FYNNEI. V shed 8 bases, J shed 5 bases, and the junction held 10 bases outside the gene matches. The CDR3 runs to 14 residues. The CDR3 loop reads CASERGRGPETQYF. CDR3 coding DNA: TGTGCCAGCGAGAGGGGCAGGGGGCCCGAGACCCAGTACTTC.

This chain connects TRBV4-2 to TRBJ2-1; TRBD2 agrees at 11 bases. Germline values: CDR1 LGHNA, CDR2 YNFKEQ. V lost 0 bases and J lost 7; bases outside the gene matches: 11. The CDR3 totals 18 residues. The CDR3 loop reads CASSQDLRTSGRGNEQFF. CDR3 sequence (DNA): TGTGCCAGCAGCCAAGATCTTAGGACTAGCGGGCGGGGGAATGAGCAGTTCTTC.

This clone was seen more than once but under ten times. The chain joins TRBV28 to TRBJ1-1, with unresolved D. Germline V gene data show CDR1 as MDHEN and CDR2 as SYDVKM. V gave up 8 bases and J gave up 0 bases, with 4 bases separating them. This CDR3 comprises 11 residues. In nucleotides, the CDR3 is TGTGCCAGCGAGGTGAACACTGAAGCTTTCTTT. Translation: CASEVNTEAFF.

The chain joins TRBV9 to TRBJ1-2; TRBD1 matches 7 bases. The germline gives CDR1 SGDLS, CDR2 YYNGEE. The CDR3 has 18 residues. The V and J ends lost 3 bases and 2 bases, in that order; junction bases with no gene match: 16. CDR3 sequence: CASSGYGGPTTGNYGYTF. CDR3 DNA sequence: TGTGCCAGCAGCGGTTACGGAGGGCCTACGACAGGGAACTATGGCTACACCTTC.

This chain connects TRBV2 to TRBJ2-7; 14 nucleotides agree with TRBD2. Germline V lookup: CDR1 SNHLY, CDR2 FYNNEI. Trimming at V came to 6 bases and at J to 2 bases, leaving 6 bases not matched to a gene. This CDR3 has 16 residues. The CDR3 DNA sequence: TGTGCCAGCAGAGATCGGACTAGCGGGAGGACCTACGAGCAGTACGTC. Protein sequence: CASRDRTSGRTYEQYV.

This clone was counted between two and nine times. This rearrangement joins TRBV7-9 to TRBJ2-3; no clear D gene. Germline V gene data show CDR1 as SEHNR and CDR2 as FQNEAQ (reference sequence). With 0 bases removed from V and 4 bases from J, the gap between germline ends came to 5 bases. The CDR3 runs to 13 residues. CDR3 residues: CASSLARPDTQYF. CDR3 bases: TGTGCCAGCAGCTTAGCGCGCCCAGATACGCAGTATTTT.

The table lists this clone with a few counts. V is TRBV7-3 and J is TRBJ2-1, with 12 bases aligning to TRBD2. The CDR3 runs to 14 residues. Germline V gene lookup returns CDR1 SGHTA and CDR2 FQGTGA. J lost 10 bases, V lost 4 bases, and 5 bases had no gene match. CDR3 amino acids: CASSSFLAGGEQFF. The CDR3 DNA reads TGTGCCAGCAGCTCGTTCCTAGCGGGAGGGGAGCAGTTCTTC.

There are a few counts of this clone. The rearrangement links TRBV6-1 to TRBJ2-3; the match to TRBD2 covers 12 bases. With V trimmed by 1 base and J by 2 bases, 22 bases remained unmatched. The CDR3 loop spans 23 amino acids. CDR1 and CDR2 from the germline V gene are MNHNS and SASEGT. The CDR3 protein is CASSEVGSGARGGLAGSTDTQYF. In DNA form, the CDR3 reads TGTGCCAGCAGTGAAGTTGGCAGTGGAGCGAGGGGAGGACTAGCGGGGTCCACAGATACGCAGTATTTT.

This chain connects TRBV5-1 to TRBJ1-2; 8 bases are a match to TRBD1. This CDR3 spans 15 amino acids. Unmatched junction bases numbered 5, after V lost 0 bases and J lost 4 bases. Germline CDR1 is SGHRS and CDR2 is YFSETQ. CDR3 nucleotides: TGCGCCAGCAGCTTGGACGGGACAGGTGGCTATGGCTACACCTTC. Protein product: CASSLDGTGGYGYTF. Full variable domain (rest looked up from reference TRBV5-1 and TRBJ1-2): KAGVTQTPRYLIKTRGQQVTLSCSPISGHRSVSWYQQTPGQGLQFLFEYFSETQRNKGNFPGRFSGRQFSNSRSEMNVSTLELGDSALYLCASSLDGTGGYGYTFGSGTRLTVV.

The rearrangement links TRBV6-5 to TRBJ2-1; D possibly corresponds to TRBD2 (6 bases). Per germline, CDR1 MNHEY and CDR2 SVGAGI. The CDR3 spans 14 residues. CDR3 bases: TGTGCTAGCGTCACGAGCGGGCCTTACAATGAGCAGTTCTTC. Amino acids: CASVTSGPYNEQFF.

This clone turned up a few times. The chain is built from TRBV15 and TRBJ2-2; D call uncertain. V shed 8 bases and J shed 6 bases, with 16 bases lying between them. Germline loops: CDR1 LNHNV, CDR2 YYDKDF (reference sequence). This CDR3 region has 14 residues. The CDR3 DNA follows: TGTGCCACCGCTCCCAGTAAGAGGCCCGGGGAGCTGTTTTTT. Residues: CATAPSKRPGELFF.

The genes are TRBV11-2 and TRBJ2-5; D possibly corresponds to TRBD1 (5 bases). Trimming pared 1 base from V and 4 bases from J, leaving 10 bases between. Germline CDR1 and CDR2: SGHAT and FQNNGV. This CDR3 has 14 residues. CDR3: CASSLVTVRETQYF. The CDR3 nucleotides are TGTGCCAGCAGCTTAGTGACAGTGAGAGAGACCCAGTACTTC.

This clone came up a few times. Other DNA sequences in this sample translate to the same CDR3. V and J are TRBV9 and TRBJ2-5, with 7 positions matching TRBD2. CDR3 length: 14 amino acids. Germline-derived CDR1 and CDR2 are SGDLS and YYNGEE. After removal of 0 bases from V and 2 bases from J, the junction contained 1 base not matched to a gene. Here the CDR3 reads CASSVGGGQETQYF. CDR3 nucleotide sequence: TGTGCCAGCAGCGTAGGGGGAGGGCAAGAGACCCAGTACTTC.

This clone was recorded a few times. The J gene is TRBJ2-2, the V gene TRBV7-9; D is unclear. The V end was cut by 3 bases, the J end by 5 bases, with 4 bases between. There are 12 residues in the CDR3. CDR1 SEHNR and CDR2 FQNEAQ come from the germline V gene (reference sequence). The CDR3 coding sequence is TGTGCCAGCAGCTTTCCAACCGGGGAGCTGTTTTTT. The encoded protein is CASSFPTGELFF. The full variable domain, with the rest looked up from reference TRBV7-9 and TRBJ2-2, is DTGVSQNPRHKITKRGQNVTFRCDPISEHNRLYWYRQTLGQGPEFLTYFQNEAQLEKSRLLSDRFSAERPKGSFSTLEIQRTEQGDSAMYLCASSFPTGELFFGEGSRLTVL.

The chain recombines TRBV27 with TRBJ1-5; weak D call: TRBD1 (5 bases). CDR1 and CDR2 from the germline V gene are MNHEY and SMNVEV (reference sequence). V was shortened by 5 bases and J by 5 bases, with 19 bases between the two germline ends. CDR3 length: 16 amino acids. CDR3 bases: TGTGCCAGCAGTCCCCGGGGGAGGGAGGGATATCAGCCCCAGCATTTT. Amino acids: CASSPRGREGYQPQHF.